This T cell receptor (beta chain) was found in a study of shared clonotypes between healthy human individuals. Study at large: Per-donor plates numbered three CD4 naive, three CD4 memory, two CD8 naive and one CD8 memory. Whole-study results and caveats: Naive subsets generally exceeded memory subsets in estimated richness.

Method: immunoSEQ multiplex PCR; TCRdb's copy keeps in-frame clones and lacks some. The repertoire holds 1,500,000 or so clones, with more than 95% as singletons. The germline V gene has CDR1 MNHNY and CDR2 SVGAGI (reference sequence). The CDR3 is made up of 13 amino acids. V dropped 8 bases and J dropped 3 bases, with 11 bases sitting between them. In the case of this clone: The antigen remains unidentified.

The chain links TRBV6-6 to TRBJ2-4; D call uncertain. Sequencing input: naive CD4+ T cells sorted from blood. Described subset: CD45RA+ positively selected. The receptor comes from a man aged 25 to 40 in good health. As DNA, the CDR3 is TGTGCCAGCGCTTACAGTCACAAAAACATTCAGTACTTC. Its translation is CASAYSHKNIQYF.